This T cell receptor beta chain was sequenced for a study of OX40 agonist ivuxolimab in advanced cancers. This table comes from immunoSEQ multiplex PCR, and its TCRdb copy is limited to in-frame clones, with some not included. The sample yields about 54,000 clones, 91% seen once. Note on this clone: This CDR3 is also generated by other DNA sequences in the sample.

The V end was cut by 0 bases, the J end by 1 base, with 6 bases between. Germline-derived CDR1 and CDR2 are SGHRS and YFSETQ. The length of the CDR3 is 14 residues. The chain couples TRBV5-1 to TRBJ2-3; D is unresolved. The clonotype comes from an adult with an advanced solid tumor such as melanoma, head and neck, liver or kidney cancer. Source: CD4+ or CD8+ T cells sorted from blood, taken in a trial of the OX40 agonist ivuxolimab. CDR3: CASSLAAGTDTQYF. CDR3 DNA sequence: TGCGCCAGCAGCTTGGCAGCCGGCACAGATACGCAGTATTTT. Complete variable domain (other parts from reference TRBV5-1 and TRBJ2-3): KAGVTQTPRYLIKTRGQQVTLSCSPISGHRSVSWYQQTPGQGLQFLFEYFSETQRNKGNFPGRFSGRQFSNSRSEMNVSTLELGDSALYLCASSLAAGTDTQYFGPGTRLTVL.